This entry describes one T cell receptor beta chain. As handled by the study authors: Nucleated cell number was recorded as an estimate derived from reference gene primer amplification. Sequencing used immunoSEQ multiplex PCR; TCRdb keeps in-frame clones, though not all of them. That table supplies the V and J calls and clone size; D and trimming were determined from the DNA. The sample has about 66,000 clones, roughly nine tenths seen once. These data come from a study of blood T cell repertoires in COVID-19. About the research overall: Samples came from the United States, Italy and Spain, spanning acute and convalescent COVID-19. PBMCs, B-cell-depleted T cells, or T cells were the source of the cDNA or gDNA that made up the material.

Looked up from germline, CDR1 is MNHNS and CDR2 is SASEGT. Between the trimmed V and J ends, which lost 2 bases and 4 bases, there was a span of 14 bases. The CDR3 consists of 15 residues. V and J are TRBV6-1 and TRBJ1-1; the D gene is possibly TRBD1 (5 bases). This sequence was found in a human donor in a cohort sampled during active COVID-19. The specimen sequenced was peripheral blood. In nucleotides, the CDR3 is TGTGCCAGCAGTGAAAGTAGGGGTCGTGGCACTGAAGCTTTCTTT. Translated: CASSESRGRGTEAFF.